The source of this T cell receptor beta chain is a study of blood T cells in healthy people across ages (dated by TCRdb to 2013 to 2016). Study-wide context: Template switching captured roughly one uniquely barcoded TCR beta cDNA molecule per two T cells in model experiments. Using deep sequencing normalized with unique cDNA molecular identifiers, the study measured how TCR beta repertoire diversity changes with age. Donors were grouped into four age groups: young (average roughly 16 years), middle-aged (about 40), aged (approximately 67) and long-lived (about 90). To avoid experimental bias, donors of different ages were distributed randomly across sequencing lanes. For two donors (one aged 18 to 30 and one aged 80 or older), the study analyzed two additional independent replicas of 1 million unique cDNA reads from the same blood draw. Results and caveats for the whole study, not just this receptor: Compared with the aged group, the long-lived group had more naive CD4+ T cells, fewer expanded clones and increased TCR diversity, suggesting age selection. Observed TCR beta diversity correlated strongly with the percentage of naive T cells measured by flow cytometry. As age increased, observed TCR beta diversity per million T cells dropped in a roughly linear way, and a significant reduction was already evident by age about 40. Donor CMV infection status was unknown, potentially confounding age-related changes in expanded clonotypes. Total diversity estimates from one million sequenced T cells were considered lower bounds and underestimates. Since profiling was done on bulk unsorted PBMCs, naive and antigen-experienced compartments could not be conclusively compared.

Libraries were prepared through 5' RACE. Sequencing was performed on an Illumina HiSeq 2500. A second PCR of about 7 to 12 cycles was run with a J-beta primer mix and a sample-barcoded 5' primer. A unique molecular identifier was introduced onto each TCR beta cDNA molecule by a template-switch 5' adaptor carrying 12 random nucleotides. Each sample yielded at least 2.5 million CDR3-containing paired-end reads. First-strand cDNA was synthesized from all RNA with the Mint cDNA synthesis kit, primed by a TRBC-specific oligonucleotide. Following uracil-DNA glycosylase treatment, a first 18-cycle PCR with universal primers M1SS and BC2_uni_R was performed on all cDNA. Per the original workflow: Normalization of each sample was performed by random selection of 1 million high-quality reads, each carrying a distinct molecular identifier. Reads with shared molecular identifiers were discarded instead of being binned into consensus sequences. MiTCR, with a Q25 quality threshold and the strictest error-elimination algorithm, was used for CDR3 identification, clonotype clustering and error correction. A nonparametric unseen species model using Euler transformation provided a lower-bound estimate of total TCR beta diversity. The public reads were reanalyzed by TCRdb: fastp trimming at Q25, MiXCR alignment, in-frame beta chains only. Each record represents a unique CDR3 protein, reported with the most common genes and DNA among its rows. Clone size and V and J calls follow TCRdb, not the original study. The sample yields about 1.1 million distinct CDR3 sequences; less than 45% were counted once. Around 13% of the sample is in the top ten clones.

There are 14 amino acids in the CDR3, from cysteine to phenylalanine inclusive. Solely the CDR3 DNA is kept, with 42 bases framed from the first base. Cut back by 7 bases and 3 bases, the V and J ends lie 13 bases apart. Donors were a few dozen systemically healthy Caucasian individuals from Russia aged roughly 6 to 100 years. Approximately 10 milliliters of peripheral blood were collected from each donor into EDTA-treated Vacutainer tubes. PBMCs were isolated by Ficoll-Paque density-gradient centrifugation, with at least 6 million obtained per sample. Trizol reagent was used to extract total RNA from the PBMCs, yielding at least 5.5 micrograms per sample. The percentages of naive CD45RAhigh/CD27high T cells were determined by flow cytometry on a PBMC aliquot from every donor. Worth noting for this clonotype: Its antigen is still unknown. No base-level quality is on record; no much larger clone is a single base apart.

Sequencing was carried out using blood. The receptor was derived from a man younger than 35 in good health. The sequence links TRBV12-3 or TRBV12-4 to TRBJ1-5; a tentative D call is TRBD1 (6 bases match). The DNA reads TGTGCCAGCAATCTGGGGGGCATCAATCAGCCCCAGCATTTT. It translates as CASNLGGINQPQHF.